This T cell receptor beta chain appears in the sequencing data of a study of cytomegalovirus exposure and HLA in healthy donors. For the study at large: A prior analysis found about 110 million unique TCR beta sequences from 150 million to 200 million T cells.

From germline, CDR1 is SGHVS and CDR2 FQNEAQ. Trimming took off 5 bases at V and 3 bases at J, with 8 bases between the two ends. The CDR3 is made up of 12 amino acids. PCR employed 60 Vbeta and 13 Jbeta primers. Clones were sequenced by immunoSEQ multiplex PCR, and TCRdb holds only the in-frame ones, with some missing. Its clone listing holds 100,000 to 150,000 clones. Notes on this clone: Its matching antigen is unknown.

The study, taken as a whole, reports: Researchers reported in a later analysis that common viral pathogens appeared linked to several top clusters. A missense variant in DCLRE1C was later tied to TCR beta V- and J-gene trimming.

What was sequenced was PBMCs. The receptor was isolated from a man aged 25 to 40 in good health and CMV-seronegative. The chain joins TRBV7-8 to TRBJ2-7, with D tentatively TRBD2 (6 bases). The CDR3 is CASSVGGYEQYF. The CDR3 coding sequence is TGTGCCAGCAGCGTGGGGGGCTACGAGCAGTACTTC.